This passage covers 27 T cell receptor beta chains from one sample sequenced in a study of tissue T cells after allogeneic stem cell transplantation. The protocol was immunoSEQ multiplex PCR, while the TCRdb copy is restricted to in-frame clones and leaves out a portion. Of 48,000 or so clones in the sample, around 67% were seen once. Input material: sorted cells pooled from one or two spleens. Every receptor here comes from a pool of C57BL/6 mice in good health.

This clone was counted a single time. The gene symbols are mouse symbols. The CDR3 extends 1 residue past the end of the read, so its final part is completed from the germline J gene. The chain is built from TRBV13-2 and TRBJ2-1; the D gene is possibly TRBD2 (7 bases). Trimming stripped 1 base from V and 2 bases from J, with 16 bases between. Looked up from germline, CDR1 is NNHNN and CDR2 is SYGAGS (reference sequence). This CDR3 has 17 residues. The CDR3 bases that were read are TGTGCCAGCGGTGATCACGGGGGGCGTACGGACTATGCTGAGCAGTTC. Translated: CASGDHGGRTDYAEQF. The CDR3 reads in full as CASGDHGGRTDYAEQFF.

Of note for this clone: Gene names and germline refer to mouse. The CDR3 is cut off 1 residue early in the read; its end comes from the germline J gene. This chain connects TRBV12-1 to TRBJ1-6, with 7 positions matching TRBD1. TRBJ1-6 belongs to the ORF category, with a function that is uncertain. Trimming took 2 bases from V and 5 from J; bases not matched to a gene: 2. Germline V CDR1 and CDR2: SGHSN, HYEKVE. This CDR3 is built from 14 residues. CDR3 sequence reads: CASSPQGDNSPLYF. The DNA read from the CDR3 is TGTGCCAGCTCTCCGCAGGGGGATAATTCGCCCCTCTAC.

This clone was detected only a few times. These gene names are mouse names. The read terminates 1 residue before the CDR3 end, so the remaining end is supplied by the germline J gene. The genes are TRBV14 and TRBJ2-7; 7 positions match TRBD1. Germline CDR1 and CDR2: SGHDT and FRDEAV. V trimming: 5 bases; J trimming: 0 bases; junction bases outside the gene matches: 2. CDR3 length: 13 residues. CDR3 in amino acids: CASRRDSSYEQYF. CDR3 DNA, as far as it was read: TGTGCCAGCAGGCGGGACAGCTCCTATGAACAGTAC.

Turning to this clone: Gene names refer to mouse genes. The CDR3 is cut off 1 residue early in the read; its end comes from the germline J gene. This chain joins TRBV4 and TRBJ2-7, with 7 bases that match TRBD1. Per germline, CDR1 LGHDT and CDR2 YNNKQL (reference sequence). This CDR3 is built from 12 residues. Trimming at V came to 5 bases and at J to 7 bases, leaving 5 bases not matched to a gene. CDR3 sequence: CASSIDRVEQYF. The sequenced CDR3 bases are TGTGCCAGCAGCATCGACAGGGTCGAACAGTAC.

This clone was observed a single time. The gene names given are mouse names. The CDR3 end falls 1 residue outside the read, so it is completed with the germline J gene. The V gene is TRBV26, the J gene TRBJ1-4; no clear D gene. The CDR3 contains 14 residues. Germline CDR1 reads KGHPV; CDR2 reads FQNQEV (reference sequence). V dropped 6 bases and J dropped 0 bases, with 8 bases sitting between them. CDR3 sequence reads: CASSQDFSNERLFF. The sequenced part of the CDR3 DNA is TGTGCCAGCAGCCAGGATTTTTCCAACGAAAGATTATTT.

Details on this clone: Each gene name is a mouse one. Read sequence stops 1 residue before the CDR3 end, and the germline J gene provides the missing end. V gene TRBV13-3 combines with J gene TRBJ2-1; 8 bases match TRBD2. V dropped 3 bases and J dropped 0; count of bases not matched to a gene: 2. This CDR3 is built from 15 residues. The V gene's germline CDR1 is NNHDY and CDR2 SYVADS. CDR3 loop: CASSGDWNNYAEQFF. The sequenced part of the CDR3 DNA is TGTGCCAGCAGTGGGGACTGGAATAACTATGCTGAGCAGTTC.

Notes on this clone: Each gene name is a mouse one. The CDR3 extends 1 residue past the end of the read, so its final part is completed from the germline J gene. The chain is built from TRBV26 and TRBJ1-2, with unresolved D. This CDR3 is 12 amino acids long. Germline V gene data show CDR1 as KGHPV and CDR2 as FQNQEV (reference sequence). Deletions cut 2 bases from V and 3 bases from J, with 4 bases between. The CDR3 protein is CASSLVDSDYTF. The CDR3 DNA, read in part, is TGTGCCAGCAGTCTGGTGGACTCCGACTACACC.

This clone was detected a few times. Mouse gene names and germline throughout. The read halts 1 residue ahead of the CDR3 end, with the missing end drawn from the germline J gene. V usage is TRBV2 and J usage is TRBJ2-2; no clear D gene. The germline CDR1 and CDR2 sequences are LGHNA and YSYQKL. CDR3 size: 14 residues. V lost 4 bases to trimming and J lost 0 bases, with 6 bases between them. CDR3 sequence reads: CASSPTPNTGQLYF. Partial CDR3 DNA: TGTGCCAGCAGCCCAACACCAAACACCGGGCAGCTCTAC.

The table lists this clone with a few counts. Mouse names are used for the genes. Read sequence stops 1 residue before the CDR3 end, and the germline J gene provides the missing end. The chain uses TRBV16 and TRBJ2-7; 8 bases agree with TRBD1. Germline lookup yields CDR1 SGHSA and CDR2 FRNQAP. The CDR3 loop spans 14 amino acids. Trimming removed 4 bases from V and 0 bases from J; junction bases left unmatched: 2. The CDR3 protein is CASSSDRGSYEQYF. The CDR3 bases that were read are TGTGCAAGCAGCTCAGACAGGGGCTCCTATGAACAGTAC.

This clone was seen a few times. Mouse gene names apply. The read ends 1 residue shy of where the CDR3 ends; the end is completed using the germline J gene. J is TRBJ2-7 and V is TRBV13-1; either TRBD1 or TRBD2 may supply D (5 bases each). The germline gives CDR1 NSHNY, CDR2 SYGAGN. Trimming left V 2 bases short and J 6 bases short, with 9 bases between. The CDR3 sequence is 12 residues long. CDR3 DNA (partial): TGTGCCAGCAGTGAGCCCGGGGGTGAACAGTAC. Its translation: CASSEPGGEQY. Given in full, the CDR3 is CASSEPGGEQYF.

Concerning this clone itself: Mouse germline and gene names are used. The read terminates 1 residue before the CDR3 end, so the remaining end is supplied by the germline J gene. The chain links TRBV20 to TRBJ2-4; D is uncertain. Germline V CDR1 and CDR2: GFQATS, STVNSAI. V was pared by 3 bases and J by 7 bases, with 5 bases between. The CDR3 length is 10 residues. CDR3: CGASHDTLYF. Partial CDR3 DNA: TGTGGTGCTAGCCATGACACCTTGTAC.

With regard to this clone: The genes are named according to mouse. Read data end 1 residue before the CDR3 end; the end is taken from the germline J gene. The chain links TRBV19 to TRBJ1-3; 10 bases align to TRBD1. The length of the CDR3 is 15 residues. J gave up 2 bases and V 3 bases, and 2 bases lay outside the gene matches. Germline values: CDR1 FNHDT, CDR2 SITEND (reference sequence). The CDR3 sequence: CASSTGTGAGNTLYF. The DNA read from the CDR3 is TGTGCCAGCAGTACCGGGACAGGGGCTGGAAATACGCTCTAT. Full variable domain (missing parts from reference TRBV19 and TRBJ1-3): GGIITQTPKFLIGQEGQKLTLKCQQNFNHDTMYWYRQDSGKGLRLIYYSITENDLQKGDLSEGYDASREKKSSFSLTVTSAQKNEMAVFLCASSTGTGAGNTLYFGEGSRLIVV.

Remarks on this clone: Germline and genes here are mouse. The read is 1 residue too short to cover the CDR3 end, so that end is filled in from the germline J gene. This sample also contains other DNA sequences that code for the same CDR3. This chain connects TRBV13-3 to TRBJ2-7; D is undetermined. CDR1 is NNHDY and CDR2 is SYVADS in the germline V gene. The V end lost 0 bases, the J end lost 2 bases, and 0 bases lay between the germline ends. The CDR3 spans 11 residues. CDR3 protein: CASSDAYEQYF. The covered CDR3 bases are TGTGCCAGCAGTGATGCCTATGAACAGTAC.

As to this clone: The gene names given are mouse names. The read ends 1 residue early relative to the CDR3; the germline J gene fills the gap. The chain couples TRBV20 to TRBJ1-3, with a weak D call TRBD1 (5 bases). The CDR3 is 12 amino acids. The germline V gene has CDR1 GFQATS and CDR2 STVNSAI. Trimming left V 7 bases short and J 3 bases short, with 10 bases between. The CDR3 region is CGVRVGGNTLYF. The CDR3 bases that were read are TGTGGTGTCAGGGTGGGTGGAAATACGCTCTAT.

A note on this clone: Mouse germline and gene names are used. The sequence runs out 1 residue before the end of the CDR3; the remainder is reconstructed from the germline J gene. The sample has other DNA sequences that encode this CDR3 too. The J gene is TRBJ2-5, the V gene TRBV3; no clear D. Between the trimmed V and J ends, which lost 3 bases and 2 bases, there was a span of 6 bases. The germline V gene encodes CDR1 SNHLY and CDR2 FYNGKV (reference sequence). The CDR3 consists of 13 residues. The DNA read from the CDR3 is TGTGCCAGCAGCTTGGGCCCCCAAGACACCCAGTAC. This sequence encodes CASSLGPQDTQY. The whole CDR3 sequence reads CASSLGPQDTQYF.

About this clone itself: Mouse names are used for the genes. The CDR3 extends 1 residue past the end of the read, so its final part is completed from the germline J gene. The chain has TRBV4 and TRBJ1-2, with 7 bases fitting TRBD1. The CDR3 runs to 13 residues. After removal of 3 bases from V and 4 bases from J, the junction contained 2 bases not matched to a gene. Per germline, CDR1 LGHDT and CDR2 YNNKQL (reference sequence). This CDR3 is CASSYRGSSDYTF. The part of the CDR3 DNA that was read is TGTGCCAGCAGCTACAGGGGGAGCTCCGACTACACC.

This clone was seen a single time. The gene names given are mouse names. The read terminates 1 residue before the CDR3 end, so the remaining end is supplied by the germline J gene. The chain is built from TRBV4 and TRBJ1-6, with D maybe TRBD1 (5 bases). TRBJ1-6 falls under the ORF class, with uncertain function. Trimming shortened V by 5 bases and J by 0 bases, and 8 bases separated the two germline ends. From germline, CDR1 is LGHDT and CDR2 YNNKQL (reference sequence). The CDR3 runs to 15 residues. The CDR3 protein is CASSRGFSYNSPLYF. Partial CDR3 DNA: TGTGCCAGCAGCCGGGGGTTTTCCTATAATTCGCCCCTCTAC.

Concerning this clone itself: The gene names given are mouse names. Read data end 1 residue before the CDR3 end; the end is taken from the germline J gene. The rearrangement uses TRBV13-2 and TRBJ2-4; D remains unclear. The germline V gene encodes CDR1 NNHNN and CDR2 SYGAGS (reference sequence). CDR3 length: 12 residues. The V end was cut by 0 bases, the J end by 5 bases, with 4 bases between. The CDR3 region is CASGDDRNTLYF. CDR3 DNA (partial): TGTGCCAGCGGTGATGACAGAAACACCTTGTAC.

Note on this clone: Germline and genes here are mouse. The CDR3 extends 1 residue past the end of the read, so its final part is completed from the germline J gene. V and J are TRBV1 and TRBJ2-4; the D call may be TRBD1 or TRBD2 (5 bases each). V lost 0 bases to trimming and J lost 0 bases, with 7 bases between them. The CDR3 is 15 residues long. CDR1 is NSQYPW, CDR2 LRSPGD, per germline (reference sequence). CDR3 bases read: TGCACCTGCAGTGCAGAGGGGCGGAGTCAAAACACCTTGTAC. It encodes CTCSAEGRSQNTLY. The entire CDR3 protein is CTCSAEGRSQNTLYF.

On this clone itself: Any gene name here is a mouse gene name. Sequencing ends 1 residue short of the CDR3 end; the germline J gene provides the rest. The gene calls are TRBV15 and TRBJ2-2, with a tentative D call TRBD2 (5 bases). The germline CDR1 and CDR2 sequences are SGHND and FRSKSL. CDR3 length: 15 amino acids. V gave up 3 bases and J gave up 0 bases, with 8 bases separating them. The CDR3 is CASSFLGANTGQLYF. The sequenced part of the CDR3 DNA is TGTGCCAGCAGTTTTCTGGGAGCAAACACCGGGCAGCTCTAC.

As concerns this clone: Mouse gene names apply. The CDR3 DNA, read in part, is TGTGCAAGCAGCTTAGTGGACTGGGGGAACACCTTGTAC. Translation: CASSLVDWGNTLY. The whole CDR3 region reads CASSLVDWGNTLYF. V usage is TRBV16 and J usage is TRBJ2-4; 10 bases align to TRBD2. The DNA ends 1 residue before the CDR3 does, and the rest of the CDR3 is filled in from the germline J gene. V was clipped by 1 base and J by 6 bases; unmatched bases: 1. This CDR3 has 14 amino acids. CDR1 is SGHSA and CDR2 is FRNQAP in the germline V gene.

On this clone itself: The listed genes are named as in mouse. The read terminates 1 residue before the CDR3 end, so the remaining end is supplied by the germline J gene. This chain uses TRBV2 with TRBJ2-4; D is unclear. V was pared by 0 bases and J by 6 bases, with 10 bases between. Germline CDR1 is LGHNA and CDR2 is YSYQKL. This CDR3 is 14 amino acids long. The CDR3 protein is CASSQDGGLNTLYF. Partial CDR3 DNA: TGTGCCAGCAGCCAAGATGGAGGGTTGAACACCTTGTAC.

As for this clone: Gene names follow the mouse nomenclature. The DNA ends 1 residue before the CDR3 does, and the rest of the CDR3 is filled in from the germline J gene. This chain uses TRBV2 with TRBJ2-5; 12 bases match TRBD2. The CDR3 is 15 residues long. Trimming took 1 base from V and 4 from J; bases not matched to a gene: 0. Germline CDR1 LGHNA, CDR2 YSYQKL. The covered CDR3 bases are TGTGCCAGCAGCCAAGGGACTGGGGGGGAAGACACCCAGTAC. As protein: CASSQGTGGEDTQY. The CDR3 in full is CASSQGTGGEDTQYF.

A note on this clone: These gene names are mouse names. CDR3 bases read: TGTGCCAGCAGCCAAGATTTCTGGGGCCAAGACACCCAGTAC. Protein sequence: CASSQDFWGQDTQY. The full CDR3 reads CASSQDFWGQDTQYF. This chain joins TRBV5 and TRBJ2-5; D is perhaps TRBD2 (6 bases). From the germline J gene comes the end of the CDR3, since the read stops 1 residue before it. Deletions cut 0 bases from V and 2 bases from J, with 9 bases between. The CDR3 contains 15 residues. Germline loops: CDR1 LGHNA, CDR2 YNLKQL (reference sequence).

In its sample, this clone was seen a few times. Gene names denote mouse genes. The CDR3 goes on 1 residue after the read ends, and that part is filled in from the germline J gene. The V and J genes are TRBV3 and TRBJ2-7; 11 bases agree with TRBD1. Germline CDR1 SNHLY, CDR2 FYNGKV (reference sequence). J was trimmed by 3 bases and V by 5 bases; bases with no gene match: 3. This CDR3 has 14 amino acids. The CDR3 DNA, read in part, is TGTGCCAGCAGCACCGGGACAGGGGGCTATGAACAGTAC. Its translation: CASSTGTGGYEQY. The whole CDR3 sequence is CASSTGTGGYEQYF.

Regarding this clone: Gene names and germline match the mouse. CDR3 bases read: TGTGCCAGCAAGACAACTAGTGCAGAAACGCTGTAT. Amino acid sequence: CASKTTSAETLY. The CDR3 as a whole reads CASKTTSAETLYF. V and J are TRBV19 and TRBJ2-3; D call uncertain. The read finishes 1 residue shy of the CDR3 end, and the germline J gene is used to complete it. Trimming stripped 6 bases from V and 0 bases from J, with 8 bases between. The CDR3 has 13 amino acids. Looked up from germline, CDR1 is FNHDT and CDR2 is SITEND (reference sequence).

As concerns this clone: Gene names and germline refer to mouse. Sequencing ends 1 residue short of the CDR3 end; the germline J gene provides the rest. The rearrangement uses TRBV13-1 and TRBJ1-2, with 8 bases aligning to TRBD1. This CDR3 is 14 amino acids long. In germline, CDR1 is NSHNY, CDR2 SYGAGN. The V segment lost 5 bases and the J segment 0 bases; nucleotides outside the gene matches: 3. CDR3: CASSSGQANSDYTF. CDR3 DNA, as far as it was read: TGTGCCAGCAGCTCGGGACAGGCAAACTCCGACTACACC.